This record concerns one T cell receptor beta chain sequence. Its antigen is not identified. This CDR3 is 15 amino acids long. Germline V gene data show CDR1 as GTSNPN and CDR2 as SVGIG (reference sequence). V lost 1 base and J lost 2; bases outside the gene matches: 6. This entry belongs to a study of cytomegalovirus exposure and HLA in healthy donors. Notes on the study in general: The authors excluded some V segments, including TRBV6-2 and TRBV6-3, as indistinguishable. Immune exposure data for these donors was limited to CMV serostatus.

This PCR relied on a set of 60 Vbeta primers and 13 Jbeta primers. Measured with immunoSEQ multiplex PCR; TCRdb has only the in-frame clones, and not every one. Altogether some 140,000 clones are present, 79% being singletons, with the ten largest covering about 6.5%. This chain uses TRBV30 with TRBJ2-7, with 9 bases fitting TRBD2. The TCR originated in a man aged 40-49 years in good health and CMV-seropositive. Sequenced material: PBMCs. The CDR3 loop is CAWSAEREAPYEQYF. CDR3 DNA sequence: TGTGCCTGGAGTGCAGAGCGGGAGGCCCCCTACGAGCAGTACTTC.